This T cell receptor (beta chain) was found in a study of T cells after yellow fever vaccination. Each CDR3 protein gets one entry after TCRdb re-called the 5' RACE reads with MiXCR. This table holds about 300,000 distinct CDR3 sequences, approximately 10% found once. This clonotype was picked up many times. Here the sequenced sample was CD4+ T cells sorted from PBMCs, taken 5 days after the yellow fever booster vaccination. The sequence was obtained from a man aged 18 to 35 who received the YFV17D yellow fever vaccine.

The CDR3 DNA is TGTGCCAGCAGTTTGAGGCCGTACACCGGGGAGCTGTTTTTT. It translates to CASSLRPYTGELFF. The V gene is TRBV12-3 or TRBV12-4, the J gene TRBJ2-2; no clear D. The V gene lost 3 bases and the J gene lost 3 bases, with 8 bases spanning the gap. This CDR3 region has 14 residues.